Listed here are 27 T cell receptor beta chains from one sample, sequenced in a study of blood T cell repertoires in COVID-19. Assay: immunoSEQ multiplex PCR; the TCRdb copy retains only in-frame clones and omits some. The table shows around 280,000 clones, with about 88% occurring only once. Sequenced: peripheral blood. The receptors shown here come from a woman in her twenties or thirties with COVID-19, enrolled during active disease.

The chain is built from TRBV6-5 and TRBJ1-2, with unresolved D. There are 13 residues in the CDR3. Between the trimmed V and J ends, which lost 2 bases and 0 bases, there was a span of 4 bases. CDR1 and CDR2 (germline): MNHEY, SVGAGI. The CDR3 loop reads CASSYGANYGYTF. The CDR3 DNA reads TGTGCCAGCAGTTACGGAGCTAACTATGGCTACACCTTC.

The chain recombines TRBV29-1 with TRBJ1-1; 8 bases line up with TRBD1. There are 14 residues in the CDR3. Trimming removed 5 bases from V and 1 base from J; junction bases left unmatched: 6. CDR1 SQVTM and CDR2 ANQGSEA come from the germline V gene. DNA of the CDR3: TGCAGCGTTCAGAGGACAGGGTGGAACACTGAAGCTTTCTTT. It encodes CSVQRTGWNTEAFF.

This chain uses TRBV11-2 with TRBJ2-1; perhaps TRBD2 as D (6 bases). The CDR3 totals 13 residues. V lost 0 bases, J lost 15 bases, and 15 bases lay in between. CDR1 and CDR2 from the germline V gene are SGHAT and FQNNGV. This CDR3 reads CASSLDRRLDAFF. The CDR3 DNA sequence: TGTGCCAGCAGCTTAGATCGAAGACTAGACGCGTTCTTC.

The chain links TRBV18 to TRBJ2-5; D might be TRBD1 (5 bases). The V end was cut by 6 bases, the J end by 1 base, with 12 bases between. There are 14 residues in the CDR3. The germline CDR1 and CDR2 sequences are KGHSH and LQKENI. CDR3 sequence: CASSPQGFQETQYF. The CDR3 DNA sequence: TGTGCCAGCTCCCCCCAGGGCTTCCAAGAGACCCAGTACTTC.

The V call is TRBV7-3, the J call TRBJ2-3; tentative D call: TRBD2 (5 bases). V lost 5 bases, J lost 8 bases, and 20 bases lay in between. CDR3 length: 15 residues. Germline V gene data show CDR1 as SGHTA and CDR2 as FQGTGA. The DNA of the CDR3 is TGTGCCAGCAGCACCGGGGTGGGGTCCCTTCCTACGCAGTATTTT. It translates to CASSTGVGSLPTQYF. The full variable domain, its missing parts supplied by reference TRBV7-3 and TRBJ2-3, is GAGVSQTPSNKVTEKGKYVELRCDPISGHTALYWYRQSLGQGPEFLIYFQGTGAADDSGLPNDRFFAVRPEGSVSTLKIQRTERGDSAVYLCASSTGVGSLPTQYFGPGTRLTVL.

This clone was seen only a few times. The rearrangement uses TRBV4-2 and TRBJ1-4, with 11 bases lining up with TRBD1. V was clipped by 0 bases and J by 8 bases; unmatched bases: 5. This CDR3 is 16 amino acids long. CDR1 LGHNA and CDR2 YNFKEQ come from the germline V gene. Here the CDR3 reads CASSQESGTGGEKLFF. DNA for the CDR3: TGTGCCAGCAGCCAAGAGTCGGGGACAGGGGGAGAAAAACTGTTTTTT.

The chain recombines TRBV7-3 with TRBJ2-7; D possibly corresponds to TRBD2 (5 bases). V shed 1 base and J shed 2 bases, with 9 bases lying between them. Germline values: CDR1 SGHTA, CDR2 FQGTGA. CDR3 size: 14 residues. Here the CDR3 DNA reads TGTGCCAGCAGCTTAATGAGCGGACCCTACGAGCAGTACTTC. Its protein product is CASSLMSGPYEQYF.

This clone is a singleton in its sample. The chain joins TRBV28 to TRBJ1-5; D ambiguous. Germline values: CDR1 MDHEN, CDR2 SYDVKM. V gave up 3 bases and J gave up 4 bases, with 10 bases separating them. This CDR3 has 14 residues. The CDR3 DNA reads TGTGCCAGCAGTTTTTACTCTCCAAATCAGCCCCAGCATTTT. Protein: CASSFYSPNQPQHF.

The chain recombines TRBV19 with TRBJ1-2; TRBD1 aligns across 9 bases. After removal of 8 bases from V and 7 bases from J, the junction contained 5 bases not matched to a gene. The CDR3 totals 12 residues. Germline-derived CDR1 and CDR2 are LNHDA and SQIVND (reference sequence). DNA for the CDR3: TGTGCCAGTTCCGGGACAGGGTTTGGCTACACCTTC. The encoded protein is CASSGTGFGYTF.

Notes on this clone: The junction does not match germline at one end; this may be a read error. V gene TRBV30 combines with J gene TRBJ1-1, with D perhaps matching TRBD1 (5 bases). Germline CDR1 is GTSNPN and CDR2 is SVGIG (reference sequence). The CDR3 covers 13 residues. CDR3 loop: CAWRPGVDTEAFF. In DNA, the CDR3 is TGTGCTTGGAGGCCGGGGGTGGACACTGAAGCTTTCTTT. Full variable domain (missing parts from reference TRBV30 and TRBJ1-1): SQTIHQWPATLVQPVGSPLSLECTVEGTSNPNLYWYRQAAGRGLQLLFYSVGIGQISSEVPQNLSASRPQDRQFILSSKKLLLSDSGFYLCAWRPGVDTEAFFGQGTRLTVV.

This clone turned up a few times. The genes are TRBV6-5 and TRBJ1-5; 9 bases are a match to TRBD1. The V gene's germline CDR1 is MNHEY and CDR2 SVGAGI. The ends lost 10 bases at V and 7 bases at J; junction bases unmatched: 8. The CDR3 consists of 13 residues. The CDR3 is CATNRGLGQPQHF. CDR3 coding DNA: TGTGCCACCAACAGGGGGCTGGGACAGCCCCAGCATTTT.

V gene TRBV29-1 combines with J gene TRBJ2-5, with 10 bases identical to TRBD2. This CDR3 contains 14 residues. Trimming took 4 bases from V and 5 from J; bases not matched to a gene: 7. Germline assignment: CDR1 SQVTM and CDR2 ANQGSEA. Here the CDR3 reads CSVATSGLGETQYF. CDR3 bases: TGCAGCGTTGCGACTAGCGGGTTGGGGGAGACCCAGTACTTC.

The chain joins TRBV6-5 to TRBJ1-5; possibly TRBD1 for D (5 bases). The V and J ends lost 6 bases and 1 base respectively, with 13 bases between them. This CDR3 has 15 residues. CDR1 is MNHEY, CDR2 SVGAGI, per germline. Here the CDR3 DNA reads TGTGCCAGCAGGCCGACAGTCCTAAGCAATCAGCCCCAGCATTTT. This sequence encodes CASRPTVLSNQPQHF.

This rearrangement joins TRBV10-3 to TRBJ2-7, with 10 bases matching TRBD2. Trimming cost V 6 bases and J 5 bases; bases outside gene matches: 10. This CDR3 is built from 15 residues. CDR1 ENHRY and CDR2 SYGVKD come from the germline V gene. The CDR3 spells CAISDQREGFDEQYF. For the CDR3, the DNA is TGTGCCATCAGCGACCAGCGGGAGGGTTTCGACGAGCAGTACTTC.

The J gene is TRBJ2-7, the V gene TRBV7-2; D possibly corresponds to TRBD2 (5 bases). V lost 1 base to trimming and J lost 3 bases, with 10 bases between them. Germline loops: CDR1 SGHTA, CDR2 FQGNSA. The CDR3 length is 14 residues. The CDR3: CASSLGRLHYEQYF. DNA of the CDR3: TGTGCCAGCAGCTTAGGTCGACTACACTACGAGCAGTACTTC.

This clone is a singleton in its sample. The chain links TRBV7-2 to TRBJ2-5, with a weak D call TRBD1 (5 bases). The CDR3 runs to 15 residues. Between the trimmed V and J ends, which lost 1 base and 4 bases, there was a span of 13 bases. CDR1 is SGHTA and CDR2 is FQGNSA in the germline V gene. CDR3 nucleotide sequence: TGTGCCAGCAGCTTAGGTGTGGGGCCCGGAGAGACCCAGTACTTC. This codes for CASSLGVGPGETQYF.

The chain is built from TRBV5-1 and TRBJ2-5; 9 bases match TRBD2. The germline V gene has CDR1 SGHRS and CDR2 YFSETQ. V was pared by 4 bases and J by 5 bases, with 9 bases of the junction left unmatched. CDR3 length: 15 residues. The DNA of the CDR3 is TGCGCCAGCAGCGCCTCTAGCGGGATTGCGGAGACCCAGTACTTC. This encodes CASSASSGIAETQYF. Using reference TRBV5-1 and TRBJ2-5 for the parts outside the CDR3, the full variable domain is KAGVTQTPRYLIKTRGQQVTLSCSPISGHRSVSWYQQTPGQGLQFLFEYFSETQRNKGNFPGRFSGRQFSNSRSEMNVSTLELGDSALYLCASSASSGIAETQYFGPGTRLLVL.

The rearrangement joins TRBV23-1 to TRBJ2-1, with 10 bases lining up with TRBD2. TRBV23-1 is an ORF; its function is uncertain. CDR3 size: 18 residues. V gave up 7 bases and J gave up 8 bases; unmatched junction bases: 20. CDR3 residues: CASISHFKREGLGDEQFF. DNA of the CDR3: TGCGCCAGCATTTCCCATTTCAAGCGGGAGGGCCTAGGTGATGAGCAGTTCTTC.

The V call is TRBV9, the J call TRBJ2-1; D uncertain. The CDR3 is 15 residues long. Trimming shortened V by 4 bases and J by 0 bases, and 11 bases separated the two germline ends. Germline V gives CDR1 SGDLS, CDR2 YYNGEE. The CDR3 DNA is TGTGCCAGCAGCCTTTCGACAAGCTCCTACAATGAGCAGTTCTTC. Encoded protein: CASSLSTSSYNEQFF.

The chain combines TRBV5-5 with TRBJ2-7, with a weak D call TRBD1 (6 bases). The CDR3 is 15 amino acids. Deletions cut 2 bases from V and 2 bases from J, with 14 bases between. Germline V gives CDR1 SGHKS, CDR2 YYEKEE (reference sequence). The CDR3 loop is CASSFMIRGPYEQYF. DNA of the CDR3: TGTGCCAGCAGCTTCATGATCAGGGGACCCTACGAGCAGTACTTC. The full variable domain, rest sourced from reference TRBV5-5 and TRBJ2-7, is DAGVTQSPTHLIKTRGQQVTLRCSPISGHKSVSWYQQVLGQGPQFIFQYYEKEERGRGNFPDRFSARQFPNYSSELNVNALLLGDSALYLCASSFMIRGPYEQYFGPGTRLTVT.

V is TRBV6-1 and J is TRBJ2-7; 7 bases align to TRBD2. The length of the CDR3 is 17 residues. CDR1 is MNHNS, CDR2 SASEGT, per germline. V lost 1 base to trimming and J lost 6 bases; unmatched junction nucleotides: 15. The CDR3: CASSEGILATRLREQYF. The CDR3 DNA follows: TGTGCCAGCAGTGAAGGGATACTAGCGACCCGTCTCCGCGAGCAGTACTTC.

CDR3 loop: CASSLLSRTGGNQPQHF. DNA of the CDR3: TGTGCCAGCAGTTTATTGTCTCGGACAGGGGGGAATCAGCCCCAGCATTTT. The rearrangement uses TRBV28 and TRBJ1-5; the match to TRBD1 covers 10 bases. CDR3 length: 17 residues. Germline assignment: CDR1 MDHEN and CDR2 SYDVKM. J lost 4 bases, V lost 1 base, and 7 bases had no gene match.

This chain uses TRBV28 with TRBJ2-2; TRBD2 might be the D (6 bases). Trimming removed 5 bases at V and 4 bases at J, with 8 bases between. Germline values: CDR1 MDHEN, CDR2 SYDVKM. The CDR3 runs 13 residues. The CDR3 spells CASSGGLTGELFF. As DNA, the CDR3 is TGTGCCAGCAGTGGGGGACTCACCGGGGAGCTGTTTTTT.

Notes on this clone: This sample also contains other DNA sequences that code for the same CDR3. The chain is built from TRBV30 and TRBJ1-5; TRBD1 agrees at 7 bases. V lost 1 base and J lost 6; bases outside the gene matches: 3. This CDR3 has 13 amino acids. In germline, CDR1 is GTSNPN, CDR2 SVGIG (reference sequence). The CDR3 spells CAWSGQGSQPQHF. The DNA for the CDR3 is TGTGCCTGGAGTGGACAGGGAAGTCAGCCCCAGCATTTT.

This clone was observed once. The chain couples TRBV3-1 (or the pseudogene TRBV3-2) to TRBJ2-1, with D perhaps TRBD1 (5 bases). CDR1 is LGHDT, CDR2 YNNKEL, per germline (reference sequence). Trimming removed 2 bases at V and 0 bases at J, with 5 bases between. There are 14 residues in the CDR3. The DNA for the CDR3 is TGTGCCAGCAGCCAACAGGGCTCCTACAATGAGCAGTTCTTC. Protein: CASSQQGSYNEQFF.

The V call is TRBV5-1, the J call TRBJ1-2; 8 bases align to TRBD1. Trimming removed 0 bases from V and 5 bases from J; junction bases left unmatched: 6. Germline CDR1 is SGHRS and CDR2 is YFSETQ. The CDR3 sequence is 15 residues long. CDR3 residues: CASSLAGGGRYGYTF. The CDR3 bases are TGCGCCAGCAGCTTGGCAGGGGGCGGTCGGTATGGCTACACCTTC.

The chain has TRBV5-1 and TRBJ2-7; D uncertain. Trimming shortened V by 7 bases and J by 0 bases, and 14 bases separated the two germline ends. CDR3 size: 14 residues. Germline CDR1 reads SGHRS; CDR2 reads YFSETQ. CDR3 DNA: TGCGCCAGCTTCGTACGGGTCCTCTCCTACGAGCAGTACTTC. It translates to CASFVRVLSYEQYF.